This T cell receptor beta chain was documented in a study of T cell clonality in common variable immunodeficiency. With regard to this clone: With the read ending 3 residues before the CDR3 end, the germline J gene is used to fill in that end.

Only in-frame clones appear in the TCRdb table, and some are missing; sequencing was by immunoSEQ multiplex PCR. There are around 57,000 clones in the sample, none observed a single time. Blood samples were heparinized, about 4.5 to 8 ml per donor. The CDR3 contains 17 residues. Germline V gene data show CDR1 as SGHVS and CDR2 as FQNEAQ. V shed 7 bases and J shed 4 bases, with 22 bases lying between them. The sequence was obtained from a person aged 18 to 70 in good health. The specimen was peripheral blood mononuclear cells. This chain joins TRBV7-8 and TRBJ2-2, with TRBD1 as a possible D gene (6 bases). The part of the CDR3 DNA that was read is TGTGCCAGCATCAACCCACAGGGAAGGATTGGCACCGGGGAG. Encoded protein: CASINPQGRIGTGE. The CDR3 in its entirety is CASINPQGRIGTGELFF. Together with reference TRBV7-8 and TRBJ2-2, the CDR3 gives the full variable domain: GAGVSQSPRYKVAKRGQDVALRCDPISGHVSLFWYQQALGQGPEFLTYFQNEAQLDKSGLPSDRFFAERPEGSVSTLKIQRTQQEDSAVYLCASINPQGRIGTGELFFGEGSRLTVL.